Listed below are T cell receptor beta chains from one sample, sequenced in a study of blood T cell repertoires in COVID-19. Profiled with immunoSEQ multiplex PCR; TCRdb holds only in-frame clones, not every one. The repertoire holds fewer than 200,000 clones, about four fifths seen once, with about 8.4% in the top ten. The sample consisted of peripheral blood. These receptors all stem from a woman between 70 and 85 years old with acute or convalescent COVID-19. Each CDR3 is given with its conserved first and last residue. The order of the fields is V gene, J gene, D gene, clone size, CDR3 DNA, CDR3 protein. D genes are given only for firm matches. Not all rows give a size; the values are once, few, many and, for expanded clones, a class.

TRBV28	TRBJ1-2	.	.	TGTGCCAGCAGTCTATCCGAGCCTCTCTATGGCTACACCTTC	CASSLSEPLYGYTF
TRBV4-1	TRBJ1-5	.	.	TGCGCCAGCAGCAAAAGCTACAATCAGCCCCAGCATTTT	CASSKSYNQPQHF
TRBV19	TRBJ1-1	.	.	TGTGCCAGTAGTATGGAGGGGAACACTGAAGCTTTCTTT	CASSMEGNTEAFF
TRBV21-1	TRBJ1-3	.	.	TGTGCCAGCAGCTCACAGGGGGCTAAAAACACCATATATTTT	CASSSQGAKNTIYF
TRBV10-1	TRBJ2-7	TRBD1	.	TGCGCCAGCGGTATGGGGGGACAGGGGGCGAAGAAGTACTTC	CASGMGGQGAKKYF
TRBV4-1	TRBJ1-5	TRBD1	.	TGCGCCAGCAGCCAAAGGACAGGGCCTCAGCCCCAGCATTTT	CASSQRTGPQPQHF
TRBV30	TRBJ1-1	TRBD1	once	TGTGCCTGGAGTCCGTCCCCGACAGGGAATACTGAAGCTTTCTTT	CAWSPSPTGNTEAFF
TRBV19	TRBJ1-5	.	once	TGTGCCAGTAGTGGGAGTTACGGGGGCAATCAGCCCCAGCATTTT	CASSGSYGGNQPQHF
TRBV30	TRBJ1-5	.	.	TGTGCCTGGGAACAGGGAGGCAATCAGCCCCAGCATTTT	CAWEQGGNQPQHF
TRBV27	TRBJ2-5	TRBD2	.	TGTGCCAGCAAGTCTAGCGGGGTCCAAGAGACCCAGTACTTC	CASKSSGVQETQYF
TRBV27	TRBJ2-7	TRBD1	.	TGTGCCAGCAGTCCGACAGGGGGGTACCCCTACGAGCAGTACTTC	CASSPTGGYPYEQYF
TRBV5-8	TRBJ1-5	.	.	TGTGCCAGCCAGGACAACAATCAGCCCCAGCATTTT	CASQDNNQPQHF
TRBV19	TRBJ1-1	.	.	TGTGCCAGTGTGCAGGGAGGGAGATTGAACACTGAAGCTTTCTTT	CASVQGGRLNTEAFF
TRBV5-4	TRBJ1-1	.	.	TGTGCCAGCAGGCAAACAGGGCGCCTACAGAACACTGAAGCTTTCTTT	CASRQTGRLQNTEAFF
TRBV5-1	TRBJ2-3	TRBD2	.	TGCGCCAGCAGCTTGGAGGGACTAGCTATAGATACGCAGTATTTT	CASSLEGLAIDTQYF
TRBV18	TRBJ2-7	.	.	TGTGCCAGCTCACCTCAGACAGCAACCTACGAGCAGTACTTC	CASSPQTATYEQYF
TRBV6-5	TRBJ1-2	.	.	TGTGCCAGCACCATGGGGCAGAAATATGGCTACACCTTC	CASTMGQKYGYTF
TRBV13	TRBJ1-2	.	.	TGTGCCAGCAGCTCGGACATGTTCTATGGCTACACCTTC	CASSSDMFYGYTF
TRBV5-6	TRBJ1-3	TRBD1	.	TGTGCCAGCAGCTTGAGGTCTGGCAGGGGGCTTAACTCTGGAAACACCATATATTTT	CASSLRSGRGLNSGNTIYF
TRBV6-5	TRBJ1-5	.	once	TGTGCCAGCACAGGGAGGAGGGCTTCGAATCAGCCCCAGCATTTT	CASTGRRASNQPQHF
TRBV6-5	TRBJ1-6	.	.	TGTGCCAGCAGTTCTAACCCGGGAGGTTCACCCCTCCACTTT	CASSSNPGGSPLHF